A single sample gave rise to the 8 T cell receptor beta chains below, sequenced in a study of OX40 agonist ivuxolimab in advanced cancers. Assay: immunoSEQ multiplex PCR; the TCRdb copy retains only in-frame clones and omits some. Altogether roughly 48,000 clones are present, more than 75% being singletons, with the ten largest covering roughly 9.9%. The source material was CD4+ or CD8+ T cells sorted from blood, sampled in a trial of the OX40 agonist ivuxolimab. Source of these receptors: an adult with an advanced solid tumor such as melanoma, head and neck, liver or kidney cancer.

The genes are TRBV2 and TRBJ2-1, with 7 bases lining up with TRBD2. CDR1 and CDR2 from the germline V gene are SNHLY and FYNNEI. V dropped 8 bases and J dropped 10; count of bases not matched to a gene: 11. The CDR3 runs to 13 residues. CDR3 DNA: TGTGCCAGCTCGGGGACTACCCGTGGGGAGCAGTTCTTC. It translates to CASSGTTRGEQFF. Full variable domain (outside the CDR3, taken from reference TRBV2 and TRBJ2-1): EPEVTQTPSHQVTQMGQEVILRCVPISNHLYFYWYRQILGQKVEFLVSFYNNEISEKSEIFDDQFSVERPDGSNFTLKIRSTKLEDSAMYFCASSGTTRGEQFFGPGTRLTVL.

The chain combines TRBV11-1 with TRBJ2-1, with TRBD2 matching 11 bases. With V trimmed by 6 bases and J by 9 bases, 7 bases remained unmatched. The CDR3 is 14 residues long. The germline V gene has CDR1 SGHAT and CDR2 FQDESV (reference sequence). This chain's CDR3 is CASRRLAGGVEQFF. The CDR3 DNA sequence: TGTGCCAGCAGGAGGCTAGCGGGAGGCGTTGAGCAGTTCTTC.

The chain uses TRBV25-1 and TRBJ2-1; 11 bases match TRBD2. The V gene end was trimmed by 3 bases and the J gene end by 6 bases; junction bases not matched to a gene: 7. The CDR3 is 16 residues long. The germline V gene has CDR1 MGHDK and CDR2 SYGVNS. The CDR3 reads CASSELLAGAGNEQFF. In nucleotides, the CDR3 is TGTGCCAGCAGTGAGCTACTAGCGGGAGCAGGCAATGAGCAGTTCTTC.

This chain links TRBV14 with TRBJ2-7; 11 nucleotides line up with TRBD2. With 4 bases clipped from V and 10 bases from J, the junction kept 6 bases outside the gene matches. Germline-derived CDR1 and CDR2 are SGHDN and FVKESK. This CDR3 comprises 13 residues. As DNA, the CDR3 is TGTGCCAGCAGCCGTTCTCTAGCGGGGGGTCAGTACTTC. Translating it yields CASSRSLAGGQYF.

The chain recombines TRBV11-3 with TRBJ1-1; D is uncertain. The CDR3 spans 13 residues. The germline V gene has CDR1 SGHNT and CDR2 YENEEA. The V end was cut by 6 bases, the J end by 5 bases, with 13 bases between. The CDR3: CASSGEGKTEAFF. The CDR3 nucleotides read TGTGCCAGCAGTGGGGAAGGGAAGACTGAAGCTTTCTTT.

This chain's CDR3 is CASSVGGRTGSGNTIYF. The CDR3 region has the DNA TGTGCCAGCAGCGTAGGGGGCAGGACAGGCTCTGGAAACACCATATATTTT. The rearrangement links TRBV9 to TRBJ1-3, with 7 positions matching TRBD1. CDR1 is SGDLS and CDR2 is YYNGEE in the germline V gene. The CDR3 totals 17 residues. J was trimmed by 0 bases and V by 0 bases; bases with no gene match: 6.

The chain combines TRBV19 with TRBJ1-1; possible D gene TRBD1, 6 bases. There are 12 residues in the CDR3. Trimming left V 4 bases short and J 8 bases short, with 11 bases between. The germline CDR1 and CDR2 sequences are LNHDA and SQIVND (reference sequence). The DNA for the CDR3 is TGTGCCAGTAGTAGCCAAACAGGGGAAGCTTTCTTT. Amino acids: CASSSQTGEAFF. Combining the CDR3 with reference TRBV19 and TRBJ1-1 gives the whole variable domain DGGITQSPKYLFRKEGQNVTLSCEQNLNHDAMYWYRQDPGQGLRLIYYSQIVNDFQKGDIAEGYSVSREKKESFPLTVTSAQKNPTAFYLCASSSQTGEAFFGQGTRLTVV.

The CDR3 spells CASSEAGAFYEQFF. CDR3 coding DNA: TGTGCCAGCAGTGAGGCAGGGGCGTTCTATGAGCAGTTCTTC. The V gene is TRBV2, the J gene TRBJ2-1, with a possible D match to TRBD1 (6 bases). The CDR3 runs 14 residues. V lost 3 bases to trimming and J lost 8 bases, with 14 bases between them. Germline values: CDR1 SNHLY, CDR2 FYNNEI.